This TCR beta chain was profiled in a study of blood T cell repertoires in COVID-19. At the level of the study: The study drew acute and convalescent COVID-19 samples from the United States, Italy and Spain. T cells, B-cell-depleted T cells, or PBMCs supplied cDNA or gDNA.

The length of the CDR3 is 15 residues. Trimming at V came to 5 bases and at J to 5 bases, leaving 8 bases not matched to a gene. CDR1 is SEHNR and CDR2 is FQNEAQ in the germline V gene (reference sequence). The authors' processing: By means of reference gene primer amplification, nucleated cell counts were estimated. Sequencing used immunoSEQ multiplex PCR; TCRdb keeps in-frame clones, though not all of them. The V and J calls and the clone size are those of that table, but D and trimming were determined from the DNA. This sample has around 110,000 clones, with 84% found just once. The V call is TRBV7-9, the J call TRBJ2-5; 10 nucleotides agree with TRBD1. Sequenced: peripheral blood. The clonotype comes from a human donor in a cohort sampled during active COVID-19. In DNA, the CDR3 is TGTGCCAGCAGCATACGGACAGGGGGTACGGAGACCCAGTACTTC. The encoded protein is CASSIRTGGTETQYF.